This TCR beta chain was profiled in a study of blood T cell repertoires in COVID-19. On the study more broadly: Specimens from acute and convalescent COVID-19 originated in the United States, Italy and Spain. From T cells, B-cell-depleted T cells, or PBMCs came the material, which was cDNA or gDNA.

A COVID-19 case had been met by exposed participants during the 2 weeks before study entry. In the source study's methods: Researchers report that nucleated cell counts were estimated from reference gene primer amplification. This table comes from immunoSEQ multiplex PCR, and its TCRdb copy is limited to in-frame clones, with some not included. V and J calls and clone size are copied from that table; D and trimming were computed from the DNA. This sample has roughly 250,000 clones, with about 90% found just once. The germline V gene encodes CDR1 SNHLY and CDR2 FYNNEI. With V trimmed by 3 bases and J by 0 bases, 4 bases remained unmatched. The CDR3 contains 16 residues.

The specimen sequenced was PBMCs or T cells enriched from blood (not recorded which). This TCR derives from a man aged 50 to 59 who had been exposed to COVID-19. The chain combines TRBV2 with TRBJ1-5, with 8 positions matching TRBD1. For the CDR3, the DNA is TGTGCCAGCAGTGAGACAGGGGTTCGTAGCAATCAGCCCCAGCATTTT. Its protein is CASSETGVRSNQPQHF.